The 3 T cell receptor beta chains below come from one sample, sequenced in a study of identifying expanded T cells in peripheral blood. TCRdb's copy holds only in-frame clones and misses some; the assay was immunoSEQ multiplex PCR. The data show more than 85,000 clones, 88% seen once. Sequencing input: blood. The receptors originated from a person aged 18 to 70 in good health.

The chain is built from TRBV28 and TRBJ2-4; the D is unclear. Germline V CDR1 and CDR2: MDHEN, SYDVKM. The CDR3 runs 12 residues. V was shortened by 2 bases and J by 1 base, with 0 bases between the two germline ends. The CDR3 DNA follows: TGTGCCAGCAGTTTAGCCAAAAACATTCAGTACTTC. Amino acid sequence: CASSLAKNIQYF.

CDR3 DNA: TGCGCCAGCAGCTTCGGACAGGGCAACTATGGCTACACCTTC. Its protein product is CASSFGQGNYGYTF. The rearrangement uses TRBV5-1 and TRBJ1-2; 8 bases fit TRBD1. Germline values: CDR1 SGHRS, CDR2 YFSETQ. After removal of 2 bases from V and 2 bases from J, the junction contained 2 bases not matched to a gene. The CDR3 has 14 amino acids.

The genes are TRBV28 and TRBJ1-2; D remains ambiguous. The V gene's germline CDR1 is MDHEN and CDR2 SYDVKM. The CDR3 sequence is 11 residues long. The V end lost 6 bases, the J end lost 10 bases, and 12 bases lay between the germline ends. The CDR3 protein is CASRAEVDYTF. CDR3 DNA: TGTGCCAGCAGGGCGGAGGTTGACTACACCTTC.